A single sample is the source of the 2 T cell receptor beta chains below, sequenced in a study of vaccination effects on CD4 cells after COVID-19. These TCRs' antigens remain unknown. Sequencing used immunoSEQ multiplex PCR; TCRdb keeps in-frame clones, though not all of them. The sample shows tens of thousands of clones, about 78% of them seen only once. Peptide-pool stimulation followed by sequencing identified expanded antigen-specific CD4+ clonotypes in the ViraFEST assay. The culture ran for 10 to 11 days, and then CD4+ T cells were isolated. BNT162b2 vaccine or mRNA-1273 vaccine was given to participants in two doses. The specimen comprised CD4+ T cells from PBMCs cultured with HCoV-OC43 spike peptides, sampled after COVID-19 vaccination. Noted subset: HCoV-OC43 spike overlapping peptide pool stimulation. Every receptor here comes from a human donor who received a COVID-19 vaccine.

This rearrangement joins TRBV30 to TRBJ1-3; the D is unclear. Germline lookup yields CDR1 GTSNPN and CDR2 SVGIG (reference sequence). The CDR3 totals 13 residues. The V end lost 3 bases, the J end lost 6 bases, and 12 bases lay between the germline ends. CDR3 amino acids: CAWSTGLVNTIYF. CDR3 DNA: TGTGCCTGGAGCACTGGCTTAGTAAACACCATATATTTT.

This rearrangement joins TRBV19 to TRBJ2-3, with 7 bases aligning to TRBD1. Germline V gene data show CDR1 as LNHDA and CDR2 as SQIVND (reference sequence). Losses at the gene ends were 1 base for V and 3 bases for J; bases not matched to a gene: 4. CDR3 length equals 15 residues. The CDR3, as DNA: TGTGCCAGTAGTATAGTGAAGACAGGGACAGATACGCAGTATTTT. Protein: CASSIVKTGTDTQYF. The full variable domain, rest sourced from reference TRBV19 and TRBJ2-3, is DGGITQSPKYLFRKEGQNVTLSCEQNLNHDAMYWYRQDPGQGLRLIYYSQIVNDFQKGDIAEGYSVSREKKESFPLTVTSAQKNPTAFYLCASSIVKTGTDTQYFGPGTRLTVL.